These T cell receptor beta chains were read from a single sample in a study of blood T cell repertoires in COVID-19. Sequenced by immunoSEQ multiplex PCR; TCRdb stores in-frame clones only, minus some. This table has fewer than 300,000 clones, more than 75% appearing once. Specimen: peripheral blood. Source of these receptors: a man aged 45 to 65 with COVID-19, enrolled during active disease. Each CDR3 is given with its conserved first and last residue. The order of the fields is CDR3 protein, CDR3 DNA, clone size, J gene, D gene, V gene. The D gene is left open where the match is weak. Size is stated for part of the rows, as once, few or many counts, or as a class when the clone is expanded.

CDR3aa: CASSRGTTASPLHF
CDR3nt: TGTGCCAGCAGCCGCGGGACGACAGCATCACCCCTCCACTTT
abundance: -
j_gene: TRBJ1-6
d_gene: -
v_gene: TRBV3-1/TRBV3-2

CDR3aa: CSARDRGTLHF
CDR3nt: TGCAGTGCCCGGGACAGGGGAACCCTCCACTTT
abundance: -
j_gene: TRBJ1-6
d_gene: TRBD1
v_gene: TRBV20-1

CDR3aa: CASSHRDRGSEAFF
CDR3nt: TGTGCCAGCAGTCACCGGGACAGGGGGTCTGAAGCTTTCTTT
abundance: -
j_gene: TRBJ1-1
d_gene: TRBD1
v_gene: TRBV5-6

CDR3aa: CASSLIGEGTEAFF
CDR3nt: TGTGCCAGCAGCTTGATAGGGGAAGGGACTGAAGCTTTCTTT
abundance: few
j_gene: TRBJ1-1
d_gene: -
v_gene: TRBV5-4

CDR3aa: CASVISFVNTEAFF
CDR3nt: TGTGCCAGCGTTATTTCCTTTGTGAACACTGAAGCTTTCTTT
abundance: -
j_gene: TRBJ1-1
d_gene: -
v_gene: TRBV5-5

CDR3aa: CASSFQSNYGYTF
CDR3nt: TGTGCCAGCAGCTTCCAGTCTAACTATGGCTACACCTTC
abundance: -
j_gene: TRBJ1-2
d_gene: -
v_gene: TRBV7-9

CDR3aa: CASSDRTAGVGIQYF
CDR3nt: TGTGCCAGCAGCGACAGAACGGCAGGGGTGGGCATTCAGTACTTC
abundance: -
j_gene: TRBJ2-4
d_gene: -
v_gene: TRBV2

CDR3aa: CASSQYTSGTDNEQFF
CDR3nt: TGTGCCAGCAGCCAATACACTAGCGGGACTGACAATGAGCAGTTCTTC
abundance: -
j_gene: TRBJ2-1
d_gene: TRBD2
v_gene: TRBV3-1/TRBV3-2

CDR3aa: CASSPTRQASEQYF
CDR3nt: TGCGCCAGCTCACCAACACGACAGGCTAGCGAGCAGTACTTC
abundance: once
j_gene: TRBJ2-7
d_gene: -
v_gene: TRBV5-1

CDR3aa: CAWKMTGGAGMAFF
CDR3nt: TGTGCCTGGAAAATGACAGGGGGCGCCGGAATGGCTTTCTTT
abundance: -
j_gene: TRBJ1-1
d_gene: TRBD1
v_gene: TRBV30

CDR3aa: CASSLDLTANTEAFF
CDR3nt: TGCGCCAGCAGCTTGGATTTGACAGCAAACACTGAAGCTTTCTTT
abundance: -
j_gene: TRBJ1-1
d_gene: -
v_gene: TRBV5-1

CDR3aa: CASSEGGENQPQHF
CDR3nt: TGTGCCAGCAGTGAAGGGGGAGAGAATCAGCCCCAGCATTTT
abundance: -
j_gene: TRBJ1-5
d_gene: -
v_gene: TRBV6-1

CDR3aa: CASSWEGGLNYEQYF
CDR3nt: TGCGCCAGCAGCTGGGAGGGAGGACTCAACTACGAGCAGTACTTC
abundance: -
j_gene: TRBJ2-7
d_gene: TRBD2
v_gene: TRBV5-1

CDR3aa: CASSLAWTKYTIYF
CDR3nt: TGTGCCAGCAGCTTAGCCTGGACAAAATACACCATATATTTT
abundance: few
j_gene: TRBJ1-3
d_gene: -
v_gene: TRBV7-8

CDR3aa: CASSTTTSGVYEQYF
CDR3nt: TGTGCCAGCAGCACAACGACTAGCGGGGTCTACGAGCAGTACTTC
abundance: -
j_gene: TRBJ2-7
d_gene: TRBD2
v_gene: TRBV5-6